This record concerns one T cell receptor beta chain sequence. This sample is part of a study of beta chain features in type 1 diabetes. From germline, CDR1 is SNHLY and CDR2 FYNNEI. After removal of 5 bases from V and 4 bases from J, the junction contained 9 bases not matched to a gene. This CDR3 is built from 16 residues. Expressed TCRB transcripts were sequenced after all isolated RNA was converted to cDNA. Using immunoSEQ multiplex PCR, the repertoire was profiled, and TCRdb retains in-frame clones only, with some absent. The repertoire has about 250,000 clones, around 14% of them found once; the top ten carry about 0.024%.

The source of this sequence is a woman aged 35 to 49 in good health. The chain uses TRBV2 and TRBJ1-2; TRBD1 matches at 11 bases. Sequencing input: naive CD4+ T cells from blood. Written as DNA, the CDR3 is TGTGCCAGCAGTACCGGGACAGGGGGACGGGCCTATGGCTACACCTTC. It translates to CASSTGTGGRAYGYTF.